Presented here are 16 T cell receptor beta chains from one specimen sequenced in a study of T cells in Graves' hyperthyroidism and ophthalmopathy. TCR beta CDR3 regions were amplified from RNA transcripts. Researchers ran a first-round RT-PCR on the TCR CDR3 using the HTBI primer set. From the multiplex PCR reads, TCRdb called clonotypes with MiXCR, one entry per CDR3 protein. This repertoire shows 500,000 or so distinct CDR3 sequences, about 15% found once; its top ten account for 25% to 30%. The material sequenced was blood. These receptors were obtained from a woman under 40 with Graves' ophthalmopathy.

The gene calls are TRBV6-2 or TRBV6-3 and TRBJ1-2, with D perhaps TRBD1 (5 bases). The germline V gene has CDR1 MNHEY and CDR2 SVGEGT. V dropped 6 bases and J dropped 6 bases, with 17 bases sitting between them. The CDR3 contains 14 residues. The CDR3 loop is CASRPDGGPHGYTF. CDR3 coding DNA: TGTGCCAGCAGACCCGACGGGGGTCCCCATGGCTACACCTTC.

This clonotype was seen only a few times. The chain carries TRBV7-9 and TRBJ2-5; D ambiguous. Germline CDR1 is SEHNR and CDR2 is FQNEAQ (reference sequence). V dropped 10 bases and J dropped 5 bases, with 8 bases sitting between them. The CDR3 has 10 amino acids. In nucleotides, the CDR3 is TGTGCCACCTCTGGGGAGACCCAGTACTTC. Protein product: CATSGETQYF.

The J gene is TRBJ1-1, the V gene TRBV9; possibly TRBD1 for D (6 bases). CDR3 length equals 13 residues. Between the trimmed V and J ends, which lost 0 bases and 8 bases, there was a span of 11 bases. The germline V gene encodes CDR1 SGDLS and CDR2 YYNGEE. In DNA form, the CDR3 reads TGTGCCAGCAGCGTAGCAACAGGGAAAGAAGCTTTCTTT. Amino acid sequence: CASSVATGKEAFF.

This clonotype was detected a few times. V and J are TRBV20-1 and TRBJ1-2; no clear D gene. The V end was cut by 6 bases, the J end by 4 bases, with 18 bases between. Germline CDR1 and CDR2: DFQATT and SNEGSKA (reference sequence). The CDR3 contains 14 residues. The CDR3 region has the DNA TGCAGTGCGGCCGACGGTAAACCGCTCTATGGCTACACCTTC. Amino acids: CSAADGKPLYGYTF.

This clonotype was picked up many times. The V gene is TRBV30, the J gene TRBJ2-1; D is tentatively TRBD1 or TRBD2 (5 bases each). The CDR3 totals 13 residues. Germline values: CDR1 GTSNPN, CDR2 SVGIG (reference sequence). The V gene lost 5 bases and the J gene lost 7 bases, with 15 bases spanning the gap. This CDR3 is CAWASGGSNEQFF. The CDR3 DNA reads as TGTGCCTGGGCCTCTGGGGGTTCTAATGAGCAGTTCTTC.

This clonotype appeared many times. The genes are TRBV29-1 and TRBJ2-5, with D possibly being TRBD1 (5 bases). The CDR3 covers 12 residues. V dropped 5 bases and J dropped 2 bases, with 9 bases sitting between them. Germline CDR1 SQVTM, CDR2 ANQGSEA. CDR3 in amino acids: CSVRAGQETQYF. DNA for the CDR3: TGCAGCGTTCGGGCAGGGCAAGAGACCCAGTACTTC.

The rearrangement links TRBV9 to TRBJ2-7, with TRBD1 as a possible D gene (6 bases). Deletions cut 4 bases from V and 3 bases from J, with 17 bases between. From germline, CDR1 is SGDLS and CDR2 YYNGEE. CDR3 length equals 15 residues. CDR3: CASSRQVQTGYEQYF. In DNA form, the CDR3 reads TGTGCCAGCAGCCGACAGGTACAAACGGGCTACGAGCAGTACTTC.

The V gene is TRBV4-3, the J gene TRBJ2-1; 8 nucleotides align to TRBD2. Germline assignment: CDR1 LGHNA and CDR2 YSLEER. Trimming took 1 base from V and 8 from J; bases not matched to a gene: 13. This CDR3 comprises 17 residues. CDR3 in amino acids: CASSQAGTSLGTYEQFF. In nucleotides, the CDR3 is TGCGCCAGCAGCCAAGCGGGGACTAGTCTCGGCACATATGAGCAGTTCTTC.

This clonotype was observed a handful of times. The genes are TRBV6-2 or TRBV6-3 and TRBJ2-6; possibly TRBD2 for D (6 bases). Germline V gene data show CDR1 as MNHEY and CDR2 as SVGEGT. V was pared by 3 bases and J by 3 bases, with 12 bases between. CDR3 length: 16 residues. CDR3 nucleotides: TGTGCCAGCAGTTATAGATTGCGGGATGGGGCCAACGTCCTGACTTTC. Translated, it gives CASSYRLRDGANVLTF.

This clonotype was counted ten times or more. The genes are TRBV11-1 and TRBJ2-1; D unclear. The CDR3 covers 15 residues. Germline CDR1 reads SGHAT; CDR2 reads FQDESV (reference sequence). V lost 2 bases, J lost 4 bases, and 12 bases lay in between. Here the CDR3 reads CASSLNTGPYNEQFF. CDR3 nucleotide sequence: TGTGCCAGCAGCTTAAACACCGGGCCTTACAATGAGCAGTTCTTC. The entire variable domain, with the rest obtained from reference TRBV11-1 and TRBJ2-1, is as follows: EAEVAQSPRYKITEKSQAVAFWCDPISGHATLYWYRQILGQGPELLVQFQDESVVDDSQLPKDRFSAERLKGVDSTLKIQPAELGDSAMYLCASSLNTGPYNEQFFGPGTRLTVL.

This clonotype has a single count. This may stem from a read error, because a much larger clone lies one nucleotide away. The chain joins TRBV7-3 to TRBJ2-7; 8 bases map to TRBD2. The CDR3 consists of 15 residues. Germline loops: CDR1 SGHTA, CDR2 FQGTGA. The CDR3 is CASSAGTSAPYGQYF. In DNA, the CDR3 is TGTGCCAGCAGTGCCGGGACTAGTGCCCCCTACGGGCAGTACTTC.

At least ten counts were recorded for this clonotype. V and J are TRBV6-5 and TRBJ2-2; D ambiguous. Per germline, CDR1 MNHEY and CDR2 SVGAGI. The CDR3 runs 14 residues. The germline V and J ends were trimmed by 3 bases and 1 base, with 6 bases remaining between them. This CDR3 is CASSYSRNTGELFF. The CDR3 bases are TGTGCCAGCAGTTATAGCAGGAACACCGGGGAGCTGTTTTTT.

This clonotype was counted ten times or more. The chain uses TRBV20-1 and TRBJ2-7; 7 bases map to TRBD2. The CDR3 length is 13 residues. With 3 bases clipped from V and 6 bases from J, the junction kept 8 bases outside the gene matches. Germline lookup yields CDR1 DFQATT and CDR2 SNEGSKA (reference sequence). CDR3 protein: CSARGSGGVEQYF. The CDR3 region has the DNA TGCAGTGCTAGGGGCTCGGGGGGTGTCGAGCAGTACTTC.

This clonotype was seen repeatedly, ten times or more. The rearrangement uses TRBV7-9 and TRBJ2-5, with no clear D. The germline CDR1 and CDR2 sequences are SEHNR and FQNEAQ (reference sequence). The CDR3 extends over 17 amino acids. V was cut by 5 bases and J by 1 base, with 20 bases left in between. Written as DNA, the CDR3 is TGTGCCAGCAGCCCCTCATGGCAAGGGTGGTTCCAAGAGACCCAGTACTTC. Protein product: CASSPSWQGWFQETQYF.

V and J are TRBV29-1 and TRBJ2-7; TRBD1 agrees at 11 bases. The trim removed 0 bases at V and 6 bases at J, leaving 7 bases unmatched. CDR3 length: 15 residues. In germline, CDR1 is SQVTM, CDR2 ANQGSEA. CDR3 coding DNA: TGCAGCGTTGAAGATGGGACAGGGGGAGCCCTCGAGCAGTACTTC. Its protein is CSVEDGTGGALEQYF.

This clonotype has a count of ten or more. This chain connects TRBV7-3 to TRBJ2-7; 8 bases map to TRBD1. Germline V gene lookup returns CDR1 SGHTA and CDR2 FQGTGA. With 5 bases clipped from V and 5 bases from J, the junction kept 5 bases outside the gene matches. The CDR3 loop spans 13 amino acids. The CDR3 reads CASSLQGGDEQYF. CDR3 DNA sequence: TGTGCCAGCAGCCTACAGGGGGGCGACGAGCAGTACTTC.